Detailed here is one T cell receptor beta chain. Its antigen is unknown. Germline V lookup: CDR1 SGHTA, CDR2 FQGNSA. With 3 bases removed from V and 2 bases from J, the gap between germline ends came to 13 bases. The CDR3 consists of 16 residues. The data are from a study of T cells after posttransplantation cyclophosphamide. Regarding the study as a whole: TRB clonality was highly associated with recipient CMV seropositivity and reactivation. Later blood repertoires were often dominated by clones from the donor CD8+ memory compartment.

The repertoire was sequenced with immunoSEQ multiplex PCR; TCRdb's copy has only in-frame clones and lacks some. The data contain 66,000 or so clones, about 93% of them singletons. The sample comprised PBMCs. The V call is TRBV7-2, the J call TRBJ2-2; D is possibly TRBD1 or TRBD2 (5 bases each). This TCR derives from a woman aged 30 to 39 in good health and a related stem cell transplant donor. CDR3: CASSFLGVGNTGELFF. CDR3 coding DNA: TGTGCCAGCAGCTTCCTGGGGGTGGGCAACACCGGGGAGCTGTTTTTT.